This T cell receptor beta chain was documented in a study of T cell responses to AZD1222 COVID-19 vaccine. The CDR3 runs 15 residues. Trimming at V came to 1 base and at J to 2 bases, leaving 2 bases not matched to a gene. Per germline, CDR1 SGHTA and CDR2 FQGTGA. Repertoires were generated with immunoSEQ multiplex PCR, while TCRdb's copy carries only in-frame clones and drops some. This table holds about 96,000 clones, 85% to 90% found once. The sequencing used peripheral blood, collected on day 0 of AZD1222 vaccination. The TCR was taken from an adult in good health. This chain joins TRBV7-3 and TRBJ2-5, with TRBD2 identical over 9 bases. The CDR3 nucleotides are TGTGCCAGCAGCTTAAGGCTAGCGGGGCAAGAGACCCAGTACTTC. This encodes CASSLRLAGQETQYF.